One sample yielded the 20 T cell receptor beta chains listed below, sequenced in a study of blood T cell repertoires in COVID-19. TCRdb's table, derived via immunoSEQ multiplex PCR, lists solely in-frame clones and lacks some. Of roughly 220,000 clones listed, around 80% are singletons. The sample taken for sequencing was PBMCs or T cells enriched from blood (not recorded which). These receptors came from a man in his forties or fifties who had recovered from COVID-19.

CDR3 in DNA: TGTGCCAGCAGCTCCGGTAGGGGGGGGCGCACAGATACGCAGTATTTT. Protein sequence: CASSSGRGGRTDTQYF. The rearrangement joins TRBV7-2 to TRBJ2-3, with D perhaps TRBD2 (7 bases). The CDR3 extends over 16 amino acids. The germline V gene encodes CDR1 SGHTA and CDR2 FQGNSA. V gave up 4 bases and J gave up 1 base, with 15 bases separating them.

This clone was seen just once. DNA of the CDR3: TGTGCCATCAGTGAGTCATTGGTCCTTCTGGGGAGAGCTAACTATGGCTACACCTTC. It is translated as CAISESLVLLGRANYGYTF. V usage is TRBV10-3 and J usage is TRBJ1-2; D unclear. The CDR3 length is 19 residues. Germline assignment: CDR1 ENHRY and CDR2 SYGVKD. The V gene lost 0 bases and the J gene lost 0 bases, with 20 bases spanning the gap.

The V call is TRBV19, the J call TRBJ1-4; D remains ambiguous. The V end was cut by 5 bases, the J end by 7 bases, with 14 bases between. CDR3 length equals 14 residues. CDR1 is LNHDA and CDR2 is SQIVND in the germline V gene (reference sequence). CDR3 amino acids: CASSPLHRGEKLFF. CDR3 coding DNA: TGTGCCAGTAGTCCGCTGCATCGGGGTGAAAAACTGTTTTTT.

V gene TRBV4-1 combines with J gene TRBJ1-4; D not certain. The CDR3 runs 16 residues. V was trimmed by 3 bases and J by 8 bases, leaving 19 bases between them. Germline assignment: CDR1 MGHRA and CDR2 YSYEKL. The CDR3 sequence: CASSQIFRSAREKLFF. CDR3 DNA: TGCGCCAGCAGCCAGATCTTCCGGTCCGCTCGGGAAAAACTGTTTTTT.

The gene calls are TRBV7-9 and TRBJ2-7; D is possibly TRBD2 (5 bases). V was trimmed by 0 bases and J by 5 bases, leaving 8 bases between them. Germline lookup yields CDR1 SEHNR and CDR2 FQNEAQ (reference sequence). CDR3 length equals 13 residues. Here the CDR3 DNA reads TGTGCCAGCAGCTTAGCGGGAGCAGACGAGCAGTACTTC. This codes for CASSLAGADEQYF.

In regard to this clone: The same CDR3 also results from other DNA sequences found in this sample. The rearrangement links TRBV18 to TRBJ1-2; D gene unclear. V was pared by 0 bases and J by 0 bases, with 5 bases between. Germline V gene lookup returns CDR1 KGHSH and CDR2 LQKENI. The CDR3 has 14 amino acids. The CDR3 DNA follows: TGTGCCAGCTCACCACCGGGAGCTAACTATGGCTACACCTTC. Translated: CASSPPGANYGYTF. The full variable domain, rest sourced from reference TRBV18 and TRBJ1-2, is NAGVMQNPRHLVRRRGQEARLRCSPMKGHSHVYWYRQLPEEGLKFMVYLQKENIIDESGMPKERFSAEFPKEGPSILRIQQVVRGDSAAYFCASSPPGANYGYTFGSGTRLTVV.

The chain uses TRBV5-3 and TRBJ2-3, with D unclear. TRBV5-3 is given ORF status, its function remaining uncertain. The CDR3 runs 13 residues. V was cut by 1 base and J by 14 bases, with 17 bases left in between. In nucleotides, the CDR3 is TGTGCCAGAAGCTTGATTCCCTGGCCAGGCCTGTATTTT. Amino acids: CARSLIPWPGLYF.

Here the CDR3 reads CASSVEAGGSYNSPLHF. Written as DNA, the CDR3 is TGTGCCAGCAGCGTAGAAGCAGGGGGTTCCTATAATTCACCCCTCCACTTT. J is TRBJ1-6 and V is TRBV9, with TRBD1 matching over 7 bases. J gave up 1 base and V 0 bases, and 4 bases lay outside the gene matches. The CDR3 runs 17 residues. Germline CDR1 is SGDLS and CDR2 is YYNGEE.

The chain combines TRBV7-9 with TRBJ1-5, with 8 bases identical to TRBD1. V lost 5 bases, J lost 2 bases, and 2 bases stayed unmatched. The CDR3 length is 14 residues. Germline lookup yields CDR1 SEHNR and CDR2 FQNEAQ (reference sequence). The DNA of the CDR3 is TGTGCCAGCAGCCCGGACAGGGGCAATCAGCCCCAGCATTTT. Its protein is CASSPDRGNQPQHF.

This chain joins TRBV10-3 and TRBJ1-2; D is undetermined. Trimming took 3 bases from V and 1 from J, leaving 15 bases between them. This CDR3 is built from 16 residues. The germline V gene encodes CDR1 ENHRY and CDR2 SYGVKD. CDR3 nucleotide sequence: TGTGCCATCAGTGATCTCGACGGAGGAAGTAACTATGGCTACACCTTC. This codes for CAISDLDGGSNYGYTF.

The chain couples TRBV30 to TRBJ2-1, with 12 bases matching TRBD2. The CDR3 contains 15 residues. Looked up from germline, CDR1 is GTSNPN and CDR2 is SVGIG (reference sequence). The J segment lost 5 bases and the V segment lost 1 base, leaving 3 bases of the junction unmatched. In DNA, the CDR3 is TGTGCCTGGAGTGGGACTAGCGGGACGCACAATGAGCAGTTCTTC. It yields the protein CAWSGTSGTHNEQFF. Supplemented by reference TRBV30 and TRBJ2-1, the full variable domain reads SQTIHQWPATLVQPVGSPLSLECTVEGTSNPNLYWYRQAAGRGLQLLFYSVGIGQISSEVPQNLSASRPQDRQFILSSKKLLLSDSGFYLCAWSGTSGTHNEQFFGPGTRLTVL.

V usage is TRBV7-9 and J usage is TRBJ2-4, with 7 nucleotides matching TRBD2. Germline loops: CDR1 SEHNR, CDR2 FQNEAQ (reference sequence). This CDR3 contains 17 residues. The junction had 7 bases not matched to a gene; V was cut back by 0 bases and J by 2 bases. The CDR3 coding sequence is TGTGCCAGCAGCTTAGCCTCAGGGAGCGGGACCAAAAACATTCAGTACTTC. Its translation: CASSLASGSGTKNIQYF.

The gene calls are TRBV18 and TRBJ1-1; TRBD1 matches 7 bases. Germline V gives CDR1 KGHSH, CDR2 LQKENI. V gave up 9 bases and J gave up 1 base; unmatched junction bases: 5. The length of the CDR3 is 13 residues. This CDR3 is CASVTGENTEAFF. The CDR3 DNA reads TGTGCCAGTGTTACAGGGGAGAACACTGAAGCTTTCTTT.

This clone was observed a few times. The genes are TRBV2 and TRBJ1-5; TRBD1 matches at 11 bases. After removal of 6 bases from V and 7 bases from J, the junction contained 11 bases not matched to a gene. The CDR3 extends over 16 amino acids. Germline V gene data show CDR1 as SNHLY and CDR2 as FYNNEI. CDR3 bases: TGTGCCAGCAGCTTGGACAGGGGGCGCGGGGGACAGCCCCAGCATTTT. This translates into CASSLDRGRGGQPQHF. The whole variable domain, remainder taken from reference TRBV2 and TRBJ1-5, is EPEVTQTPSHQVTQMGQEVILRCVPISNHLYFYWYRQILGQKVEFLVSFYNNEISEKSEIFDDQFSVERPDGSNFTLKIRSTKLEDSAMYFCASSLDRGRGGQPQHFGDGTRLSIL.

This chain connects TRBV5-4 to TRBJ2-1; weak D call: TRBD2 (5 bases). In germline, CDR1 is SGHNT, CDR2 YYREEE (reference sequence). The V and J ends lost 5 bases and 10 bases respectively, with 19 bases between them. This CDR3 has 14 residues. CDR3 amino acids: CASRAWGAAEEQFF. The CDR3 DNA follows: TGTGCCAGCAGAGCTTGGGGTGCAGCGGAAGAGCAGTTCTTC.

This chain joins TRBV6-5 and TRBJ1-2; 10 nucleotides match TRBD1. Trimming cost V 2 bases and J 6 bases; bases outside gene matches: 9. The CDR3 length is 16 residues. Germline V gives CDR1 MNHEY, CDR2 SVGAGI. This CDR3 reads CASSYRETGGVNGYTF. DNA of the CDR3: TGTGCCAGCAGTTACCGGGAGACAGGGGGCGTAAATGGCTACACCTTC.

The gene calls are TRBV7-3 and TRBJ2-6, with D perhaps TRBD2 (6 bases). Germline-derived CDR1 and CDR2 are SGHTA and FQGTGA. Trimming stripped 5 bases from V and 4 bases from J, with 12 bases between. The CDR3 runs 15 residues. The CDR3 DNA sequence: TGTGCCAGCAGCCCGCAAGGGAGGGGGGCCAACGTCCTGACTTTC. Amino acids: CASSPQGRGANVLTF.

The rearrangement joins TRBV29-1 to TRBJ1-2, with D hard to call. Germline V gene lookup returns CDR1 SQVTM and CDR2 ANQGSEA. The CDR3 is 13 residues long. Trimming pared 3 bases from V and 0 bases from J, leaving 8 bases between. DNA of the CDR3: TGCAGCGTTGATGCAACAGCTAACTATGGCTACACCTTC. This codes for CSVDATANYGYTF. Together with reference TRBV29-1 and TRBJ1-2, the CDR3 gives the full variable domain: SAVISQKPSRDICQRGTSLTIQCQVDSQVTMMFWYRQQPGQSLTLIATANQGSEATYESGFVIDKFPISRPNLTFSTLTVSNMSPEDSSIYLCSVDATANYGYTFGSGTRLTVV.

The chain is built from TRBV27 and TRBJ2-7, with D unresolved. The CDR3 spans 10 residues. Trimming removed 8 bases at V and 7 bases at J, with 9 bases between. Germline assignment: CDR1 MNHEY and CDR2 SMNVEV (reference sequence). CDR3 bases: TGTGCCAGCGGGCGATGGGAGCAGTACTTC. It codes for CASGRWEQYF.

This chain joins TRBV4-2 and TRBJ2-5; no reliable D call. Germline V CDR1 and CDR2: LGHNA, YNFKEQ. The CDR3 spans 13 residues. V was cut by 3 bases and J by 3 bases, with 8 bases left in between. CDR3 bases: TGTGCCAGCAGCCAGAGGAAGGAAGAGACCCAGTACTTC. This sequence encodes CASSQRKEETQYF.